This TCR beta chain was documented in a study of cytomegalovirus exposure and HLA in healthy donors. Points on this clone: Its antigen is unknown.

Trimming at V came to 3 bases and at J to 0 bases, leaving 7 bases not matched to a gene. Germline V gene lookup returns CDR1 LGHNA and CDR2 YSLEER. The CDR3 runs 18 residues. Healthy donors of bone marrow made up the group. Whole-study results and caveats: The authors reported that TCR beta sequences could predict HLA-A and HLA-B alleles. These predictions were accurate for most subjects in the first cohort. Further analysis was carried out later, and it showed several of the most significant clusters appearing linked to common viral pathogens. An observed cluster of highly shared sequence variants was recorded as a likely sequencing artifact.

The PCR contained 60 Vbeta and 13 Jbeta primers. Sequencing was performed with immunoSEQ multiplex PCR; in TCRdb, only in-frame clones are kept and a portion is missing. The sample consists of 80,000 to 90,000 clones, more than 80% of them appearing once. This sequence joins TRBV4-3 and TRBJ1-6; 8 bases are a match to TRBD1. The TCR was taken from a woman in her 30s in good health and CMV-seronegative. Sequenced: PBMCs. CDR3 sequence: CASSHRTGPGSYNSPLHF. Here the CDR3 DNA reads TGCGCCAGCAGCCACCGGACAGGGCCTGGCTCCTATAATTCACCCCTCCACTTT.